This T cell receptor beta chain came from a study of shared clonotypes between healthy human individuals. Study summary: Per donor, CD8 memory used one plate, CD8 naive used two, CD4 memory used three and CD4 naive used three. The study's findings and limits: Larger estimated richness was generally seen in naive subsets than in memory subsets.

Points on this clone: Its target is unknown.

This CDR3 contains 17 residues. J gave up 5 bases and V 2 bases, and 10 bases lay outside the gene matches. CDR1 and CDR2 from the germline V gene are MNHEY and SMNVEV (reference sequence). Per the original methods: Junction-only sequences without quality scores were provided by ImmunoSEQ, so filtering was different. Some clones are missing from TCRdb's copy, which holds only in-frame ones; the method was immunoSEQ multiplex PCR. V and J calls and clone size are those listed in that table; D and trimming were worked out from the DNA. The sample includes about 600,000 clones, 95% to 98% of them seen just once.

The sequenced material came from naive CD4+ T cells sorted from blood. Subset: CD45RA+ positively selected. This receptor was taken from a woman in her twenties or thirties in good health. The chain employs TRBV27 and TRBJ2-1; TRBD2 matches 9 bases. CDR3 protein: CASSLKPSGDLNNEQFF. The DNA for the CDR3 is TGTGCCAGCAGTTTAAAGCCTAGCGGGGACCTAAACAATGAGCAGTTCTTC.